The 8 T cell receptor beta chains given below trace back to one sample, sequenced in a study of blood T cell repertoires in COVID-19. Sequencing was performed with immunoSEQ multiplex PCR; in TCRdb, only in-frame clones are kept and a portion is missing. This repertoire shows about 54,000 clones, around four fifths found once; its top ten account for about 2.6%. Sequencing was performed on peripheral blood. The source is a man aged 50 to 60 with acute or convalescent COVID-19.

The CDR3 nucleotides are TGTGCCAGCAGCGTCCAACCTGAGGACTCCGTACGCGGAAACACCATATATTTT. It translates to CASSVQPEDSVRGNTIYF. The chain joins TRBV9 to TRBJ1-3; D not resolved. The CDR3 consists of 18 residues. CDR1 and CDR2 (germline): SGDLS, YYNGEE. V was cut by 2 bases and J by 4 bases, with 22 bases left in between.

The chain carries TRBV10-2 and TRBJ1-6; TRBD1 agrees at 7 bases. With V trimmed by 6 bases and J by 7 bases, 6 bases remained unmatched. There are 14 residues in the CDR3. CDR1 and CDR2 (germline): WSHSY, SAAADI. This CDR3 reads CASRSGQENSPLHF. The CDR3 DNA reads TGCGCCAGCAGATCCGGACAGGAAAATTCACCCCTCCACTTT.

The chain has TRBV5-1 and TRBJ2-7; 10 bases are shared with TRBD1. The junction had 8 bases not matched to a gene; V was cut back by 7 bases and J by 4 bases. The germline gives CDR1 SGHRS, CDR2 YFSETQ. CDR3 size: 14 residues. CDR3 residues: CASCSGQGNYEQYF. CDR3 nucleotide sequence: TGCGCCAGCTGCTCGGGACAGGGGAATTACGAGCAGTACTTC.

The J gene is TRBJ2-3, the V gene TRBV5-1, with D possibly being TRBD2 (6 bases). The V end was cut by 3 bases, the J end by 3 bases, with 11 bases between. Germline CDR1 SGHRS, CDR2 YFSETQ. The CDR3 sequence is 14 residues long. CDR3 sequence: CASSSGGTTDTQYF. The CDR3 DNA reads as TGCGCCAGCAGCTCCGGGGGAACAACAGATACGCAGTATTTT.

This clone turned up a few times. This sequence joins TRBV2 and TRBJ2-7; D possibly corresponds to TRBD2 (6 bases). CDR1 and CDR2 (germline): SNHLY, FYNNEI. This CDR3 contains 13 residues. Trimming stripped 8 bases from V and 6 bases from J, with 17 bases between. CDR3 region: CASLVIGGGEQYF. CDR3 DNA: TGTGCCAGCTTAGTCATTGGGGGAGGCGAGCAGTACTTC.

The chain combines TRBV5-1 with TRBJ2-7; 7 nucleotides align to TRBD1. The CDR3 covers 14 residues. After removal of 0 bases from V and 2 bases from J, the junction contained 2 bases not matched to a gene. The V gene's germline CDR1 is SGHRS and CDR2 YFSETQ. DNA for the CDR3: TGCGCCAGCAGCTTGGCAGGGGGAACCTACGAGCAGTACTTC. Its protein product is CASSLAGGTYEQYF.

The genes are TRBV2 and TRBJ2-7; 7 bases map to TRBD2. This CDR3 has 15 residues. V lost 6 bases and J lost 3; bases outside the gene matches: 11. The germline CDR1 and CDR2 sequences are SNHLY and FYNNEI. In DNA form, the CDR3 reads TGTGCCAGCAGGGGGCTAGCGGACCTTCTCTACGAGCAGTACTTC. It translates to CASRGLADLLYEQYF.

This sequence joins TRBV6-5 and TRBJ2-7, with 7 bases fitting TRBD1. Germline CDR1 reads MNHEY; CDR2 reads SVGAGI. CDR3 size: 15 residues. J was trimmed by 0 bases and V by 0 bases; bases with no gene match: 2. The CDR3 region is CASSYSRGNSYEQYF. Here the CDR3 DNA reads TGTGCCAGCAGTTACTCCAGGGGGAACTCCTACGAGCAGTACTTC.